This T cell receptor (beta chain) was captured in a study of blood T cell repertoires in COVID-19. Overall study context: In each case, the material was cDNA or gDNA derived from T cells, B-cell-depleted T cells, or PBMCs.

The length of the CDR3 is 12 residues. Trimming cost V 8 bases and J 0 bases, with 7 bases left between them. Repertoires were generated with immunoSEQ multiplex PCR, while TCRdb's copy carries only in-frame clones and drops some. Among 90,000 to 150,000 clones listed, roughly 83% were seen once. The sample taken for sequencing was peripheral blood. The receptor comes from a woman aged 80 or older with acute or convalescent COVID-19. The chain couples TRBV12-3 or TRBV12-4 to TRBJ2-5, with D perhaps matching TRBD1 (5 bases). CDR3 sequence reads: CASQGNQETQYF. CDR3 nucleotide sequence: TGTGCCAGCCAGGGAAACCAAGAGACCCAGTACTTC.